The 25 T cell receptor beta chains below were found in one sample sequenced in a study of beta chain features in type 1 diabetes. Expressed TCRB transcripts got sequenced, as all isolated RNA was reverse transcribed. Measured with immunoSEQ multiplex PCR; TCRdb has only the in-frame clones, and not every one. The data contain about 930,000 clones, about a sixth of them singletons. Sequencing input: naive CD4+ T cells from blood. The source is a woman aged 18-30 years in good health.

This chain links TRBV10-2 with TRBJ2-7; 14 nucleotides match TRBD2. Germline values: CDR1 WSHSY, CDR2 SAAADI. This CDR3 contains 17 residues. V shed 6 bases and J 5 bases; nucleotides not matched to a gene: 12. CDR3 sequence reads: CASSPTLGLAGGDEQYF. The DNA for the CDR3 is TGCGCCAGCAGCCCTACCCTCGGACTAGCGGGAGGCGACGAGCAGTACTTC.

CDR3 coding DNA: TGTGCCAGCCTAGCGGGAGGTCCCAATGAGCAGTTCTTC. Residues: CASLAGGPNEQFF. V and J are TRBV19 and TRBJ2-1; TRBD2 matches at 11 bases. CDR1 is LNHDA, CDR2 SQIVND, per germline (reference sequence). The CDR3 loop spans 13 amino acids. Trimming at V came to 9 bases and at J to 6 bases, leaving 4 bases not matched to a gene.

The V gene is TRBV7-3, the J gene TRBJ1-5, with 9 bases matching TRBD1. Germline CDR1 SGHTA, CDR2 FQGTGA. With 5 bases clipped from V and 5 bases from J, the junction kept 10 bases outside the gene matches. CDR3 length: 16 residues. The CDR3 DNA sequence: TGTGCCAGCAGCCCACTAAAAGACAGGGGGGATCAGCCCCAGCATTTT. Residues: CASSPLKDRGDQPQHF.

This clone was seen a handful of times. The chain is built from TRBV7-2 and TRBJ1-2; 8 bases match TRBD1. The CDR3 is 13 amino acids. Germline lookup yields CDR1 SGHTA and CDR2 FQGNSA. Germline trimming cut 5 bases from V and 2 bases from J; bases unmatched to any gene: 1. The CDR3 DNA reads as TGTGCCAGCAGCCGACAGGGGAACTATGGCTACACCTTC. Protein: CASSRQGNYGYTF.

This clone was counted only a few times. The genes are TRBV2 and TRBJ1-1; 7 bases align to TRBD1. J was trimmed by 2 bases and V by 6 bases; bases with no gene match: 3. This CDR3 is 13 amino acids long. In germline, CDR1 is SNHLY, CDR2 FYNNEI. The CDR3 is CASRTGPNTEAFF. The DNA for the CDR3 is TGTGCCAGCAGGACAGGGCCAAACACTGAAGCTTTCTTT.

This clone was observed a handful of times. The chain couples TRBV28 to TRBJ1-2; tentative D call: TRBD1 (5 bases). This CDR3 is built from 15 residues. The germline CDR1 and CDR2 sequences are MDHEN and SYDVKM. Trimming took off 3 bases at V and 4 bases at J, with 15 bases between the two ends. CDR3 loop: CASSFGSGTGYGYTF. CDR3 bases: TGTGCCAGCAGTTTTGGTTCAGGGACGGGCTATGGCTACACCTTC.

The J gene is TRBJ2-5, the V gene TRBV10-3; D gene unclear. This CDR3 has 16 residues. V gave up 0 bases and J gave up 2 bases, with 13 bases separating them. The germline gives CDR1 ENHRY, CDR2 SYGVKD. The chain's CDR3 is CAISESPPTTQETQYF. The CDR3 bases are TGTGCCATCAGTGAGTCGCCCCCAACTACGCAAGAGACCCAGTACTTC.

This clone was observed a few times. V is TRBV20-1 and J is TRBJ2-7; D unresolved. CDR1 DFQATT and CDR2 SNEGSKA come from the germline V gene (reference sequence). Trimming pared 6 bases from V and 6 bases from J, leaving 12 bases between. The CDR3 contains 11 residues. CDR3 loop: CSAIQAVEQYF. The CDR3 bases are TGCAGTGCGATCCAAGCCGTCGAGCAGTACTTC.

This chain joins TRBV18 and TRBJ2-5; D might be TRBD1 or TRBD2, each matching 5 bases. The V gene lost 1 base and the J gene lost 4 bases, with 13 bases spanning the gap. The CDR3 consists of 15 residues. Germline CDR1 KGHSH, CDR2 LQKENI. Here the CDR3 reads CASSPQRGVVETQYF. For the CDR3, the DNA is TGTGCCAGCTCACCACAGCGAGGGGTGGTAGAGACCCAGTACTTC.

Remarks on this clone: Distinct nucleotide sequences in the sample also encode this CDR3. The gene calls are TRBV18 and TRBJ1-5, with D perhaps TRBD1 (5 bases). V was shortened by 6 bases and J by 5 bases, with 11 bases between the two germline ends. The germline gives CDR1 KGHSH, CDR2 LQKENI. The CDR3 loop spans 13 amino acids. CDR3 coding DNA: TGTGCCAGCTCGGCAGGGAGGGATCAGCCCCAGCATTTT. Translated: CASSAGRDQPQHF.

Only a few counts were recorded for this clone. The chain joins TRBV4-3 to TRBJ2-5; 12 nucleotides line up with TRBD2. The junction had 3 bases not matched to a gene; V was cut back by 2 bases and J by 2 bases. CDR3 length: 16 amino acids. Germline V gene sequence: CDR1 LGHNA, CDR2 YSLEER. This CDR3 reads CASSQSGTSGQETQYF. The CDR3 coding sequence is TGCGCCAGCAGCCAATCCGGGACTAGCGGGCAAGAGACCCAGTACTTC.

This clone was seen a few times. The V and J genes are TRBV5-6 and TRBJ1-2, with D perhaps matching TRBD1 (5 bases). V was clipped by 3 bases and J by 4 bases, with 7 bases between them. Germline V gives CDR1 SGHDT, CDR2 YYEEEE. The length of the CDR3 is 12 residues. DNA for the CDR3: TGTGCCAGCAGCTGGGGCCCCTATGGCTACACCTTC. Its protein is CASSWGPYGYTF. The full variable domain, with the rest looked up from reference TRBV5-6 and TRBJ1-2, is DAGVTQSPTHLIKTRGQQVTLRCSPKSGHDTVSWYQQALGQGPQFIFQYYEEEERQRGNFPDRFSGHQFPNYSSELNVNALLLGDSALYLCASSWGPYGYTFGSGTRLTVV.

The V gene is TRBV6-1, the J gene TRBJ2-7; D unresolved. The CDR3 contains 15 residues. V lost 3 bases, J lost 0 bases, and 12 bases lay in between. The V gene's germline CDR1 is MNHNS and CDR2 SASEGT. The CDR3 reads CASSEVPASSYEQYF. In DNA form, the CDR3 reads TGTGCCAGCAGTGAGGTGCCAGCAAGCTCCTACGAGCAGTACTTC.

In its sample, this clone was seen a few times. The rearrangement joins TRBV19 to TRBJ2-2; a possible D gene is TRBD2 (5 bases). Germline CDR1 is LNHDA and CDR2 is SQIVND (reference sequence). There are 13 residues in the CDR3. CDR3 sequence reads: CASRGGGTGELFF. The CDR3 bases are TGTGCTTCTAGAGGCGGAGGCACCGGGGAGCTGTTTTTT.

The chain is built from TRBV6-1 and TRBJ1-1, with D possibly being TRBD1 (5 bases). Trimming stripped 0 bases from V and 0 bases from J, with 8 bases between. This CDR3 contains 15 residues. Germline loops: CDR1 MNHNS, CDR2 SASEGT. CDR3 DNA sequence: TGTGCCAGCAGTGAAGCAGGGGCCATGAACACTGAAGCTTTCTTT. Translated: CASSEAGAMNTEAFF.

V is TRBV11-1 and J is TRBJ2-7; 9 bases map to TRBD2. The germline V gene encodes CDR1 SGHAT and CDR2 FQDESV (reference sequence). CDR3 length: 15 amino acids. The junction had 6 bases not matched to a gene; V was cut back by 5 bases and J by 1 base. The CDR3 loop is CASSIGLALSYEQYF. CDR3 in DNA: TGTGCCAGCAGCATAGGACTAGCGCTTTCCTACGAGCAGTACTTC.

This clone was counted between two and nine times. V gene TRBV7-2 combines with J gene TRBJ1-2; 8 positions match TRBD1. The trim removed 5 bases at V and 2 bases at J, leaving 10 bases unmatched. The germline V gene has CDR1 SGHTA and CDR2 FQGNSA. The CDR3 runs to 16 residues. The DNA for the CDR3 is TGTGCCAGCAGCGGTACGGGGACAGGAATGAACTATGGCTACACCTTC. Translating it yields CASSGTGTGMNYGYTF.

This sequence joins TRBV20-1 and TRBJ1-2, with D unresolved. The CDR3 has 10 amino acids. V lost 7 bases and J lost 8, with 11 bases in between. Germline V CDR1 and CDR2: DFQATT, SNEGSKA (reference sequence). The CDR3 DNA is TGCAGTGGACGGGTCCGGGGCTACACCTTC. Amino acid sequence: CSGRVRGYTF.

V is TRBV6-6 and J is TRBJ1-4; a weak D match, TRBD1 (6 bases). V lost 5 bases and J 14 bases, leaving 18 bases between the germline ends. Looked up from germline, CDR1 is MNHNY and CDR2 is SVGAGI (reference sequence). CDR3 length equals 13 residues. In DNA form, the CDR3 reads TGTGCCAGCAGTCCCAGATCAGGGGCCACTCTGTTTTTT. The encoded protein is CASSPRSGATLFF.

The chain carries TRBV28 and TRBJ2-4, with a tentative D call TRBD2 (6 bases). This CDR3 is built from 16 residues. CDR1 and CDR2 from the germline V gene are MDHEN and SYDVKM. Trimming left V 2 bases short and J 0 bases short, with 11 bases between. This CDR3 reads CASSLGGNIAKNIQYF. For the CDR3, the DNA is TGTGCCAGCAGTTTAGGGGGGAACATAGCCAAAAACATTCAGTACTTC.

This clone has just a few counts. The chain carries TRBV10-3 and TRBJ2-7; no definite D call. The germline gives CDR1 ENHRY, CDR2 SYGVKD. Trimming stripped 5 bases from V and 3 bases from J, with 5 bases between. The CDR3 covers 11 residues. The CDR3 protein is CAISSNYEQYF. DNA for the CDR3: TGTGCCATCAGTAGCAACTACGAGCAGTACTTC.

This clone was observed a few times. The V gene is TRBV7-2, the J gene TRBJ1-2; a possible D gene is TRBD1 (5 bases). Trimming pared 5 bases from V and 0 bases from J, leaving 22 bases between. CDR3 length: 18 amino acids. Germline V gives CDR1 SGHTA, CDR2 FQGNSA. CDR3 coding DNA: TGTGCCAGCAGCACACGCGGGGACCACAGAGCATCTAACTATGGCTACACCTTC. Translation gives CASSTRGDHRASNYGYTF.

This clone showed up just a few times. The chain joins TRBV7-3 to TRBJ2-3; weak D call: TRBD2 (6 bases). V shed 5 bases and J shed 4 bases, with 16 bases lying between them. In germline, CDR1 is SGHTA, CDR2 FQGTGA. The length of the CDR3 is 15 residues. CDR3 coding DNA: TGTGCCAGCAGCCTGCTGGGGGGAGTGGCAGATACGCAGTATTTT. Translated, it gives CASSLLGGVADTQYF.

A few counts support this clone. The rearrangement joins TRBV4-3 to TRBJ2-1; TRBD2 agrees at 10 bases. The CDR3 has 20 residues. V dropped 2 bases and J dropped 2; count of bases not matched to a gene: 15. In germline, CDR1 is LGHNA, CDR2 YSLEER. CDR3 sequence (DNA): TGCGCCAGCAGCCAACGGTTAGACAGCGGGAGGGGGAGTACCTACAATGAGCAGTTCTTC. Its translation: CASSQRLDSGRGSTYNEQFF.

The V and J genes are TRBV5-1 and TRBJ2-7; 7 bases align to TRBD1. Germline loops: CDR1 SGHRS, CDR2 YFSETQ. J lost 5 bases, V lost 0 bases, and 11 bases had no gene match. The CDR3 covers 16 residues. CDR3 protein: CASSLEPARGINEQYF. DNA of the CDR3: TGCGCCAGCAGCTTGGAACCCGCCAGGGGGATCAACGAGCAGTACTTC.